This T cell receptor (beta chain) was identified during a study of T cells in localized non-small cell lung cancer (dated by TCRdb to the early 2020s). In terms of the full investigation: The study analyzed T cell repertoires of hundreds of early-stage NSCLC patients, comparing tumors and uninvolved tumor-adjacent lungs. A mean age of around 66 years was recorded for the NSCLC patients, of whom 120 to 150 were male and about a hundred were female. The cohort comprised a few hundred treatment-naïve NSCLC patients with resected, localized lung tumors.

TCR beta CDR3 regions were sequenced from DNA using the immunoSEQ Assay. The paper's data handling went like this. To compute T cell density, TCR beta template counts were normalized to usable DNA, which was estimated by amplifying housekeeping genes. The preseqR package was used to estimate richness by extrapolating to 400,000 templates for PBMC samples and to 120,000 templates for tissue samples. Clonality was defined as one minus Pielou's evenness. To identify tissue-enriched TCRs, differential abundance testing was run on productive amino-acid clonotypes with a minimum total count of 5 and an alpha of 0.1. Repertoire overlap between compartments was quantified with the Jaccard Index and Morisita Overlap Index. GLIPH grouped TCR beta CDR3s together with public tetramer-defined viral CDR3s, and a viral motif had to include at least three viral sequences and also show V-gene enrichment. The table comes from immuneACCESS by way of TCRdb, which keeps in-frame sequences with V and J called. Part of the clones is missing from these tables; in studies checked, under half for an unresolved V gene and the rest for unknown reasons. V and J calls and clone size are those listed in that table; D and trimming were worked out from the DNA. The sample contains about 24,000 clones, roughly 84% of them found a single time. The ten largest make up 29% of the sample.

At diagnosis, peripheral blood, uninvolved tumor-adjacent lung and tumor were collected and were preserved as a mix of fresh-frozen and FFPE material. For TCR repertoire profiling, blood samples were analyzed as peripheral blood mononuclear cells. Study-wide conclusions, independent of this receptor: Because of the exploratory design, TCR variables were selected using unadjusted p-values without false-discovery rate correction. Higher blood T cell density associated with longer overall survival, while higher adjacent-lung clonality associated with shorter survival. Uninvolved tumor-adjacent lung showed the highest T cell clonality, higher than tumor, which suggests more focused antigenic responses in the uninvolved tumor-adjacent lung. Because multi-region tumor sequencing was not done, intratumor heterogeneity could not be ruled out. A median of approximately 62 of the top 100 tumor clones turned up in the paired uninvolved adjacent lung, and under 30 of those clones also ranked among the top 100 of that same adjacent lung.

V was cut back by 2 bases and J by 3 bases, leaving a gap of 11 bases between them. CDR1 and CDR2 (SGHVS, FQNEAQ) derive from the germline V gene. Counted from cysteine to phenylalanine, this CDR3 has 14 amino acids. Only the CDR3 DNA is retained, 42 bases long and in frame from the first base. On this clone itself: What antigen it recognizes has not been identified. No qualities accompany the bases; no much larger clone lies one base away.

Here the chain combines TRBV7-8 and TRBJ2-7; 6 matching bases give a weak D call of TRBD1. Specimen: peripheral blood, collected before any cancer treatment. The TCR was taken from a male donor at least 60 years old with stage I squamous cell lung carcinoma. The bases are TGTGCCAGCAGCTTAAGGGACAACTTCTACGAGCAGTACTTC. Its translation is CASSLRDNFYEQYF.